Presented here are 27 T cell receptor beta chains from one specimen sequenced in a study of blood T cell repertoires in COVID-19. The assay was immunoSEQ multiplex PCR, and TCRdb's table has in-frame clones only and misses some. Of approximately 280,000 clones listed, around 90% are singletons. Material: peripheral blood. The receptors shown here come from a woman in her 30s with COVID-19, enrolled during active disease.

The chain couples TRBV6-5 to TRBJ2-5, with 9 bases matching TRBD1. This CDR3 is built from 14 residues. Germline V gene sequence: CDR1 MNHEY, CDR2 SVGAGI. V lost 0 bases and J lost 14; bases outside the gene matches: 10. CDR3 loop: CASSYSPRDRAPYF. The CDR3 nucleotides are TGTGCCAGCAGTTACTCTCCCCGGGACAGGGCCCCATACTTC.

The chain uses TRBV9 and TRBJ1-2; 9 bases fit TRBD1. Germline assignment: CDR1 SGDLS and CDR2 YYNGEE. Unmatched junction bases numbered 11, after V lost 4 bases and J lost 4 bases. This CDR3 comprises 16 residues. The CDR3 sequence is CASSNFGTGKTYGYTF. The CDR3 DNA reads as TGTGCCAGCAGCAACTTCGGGACAGGGAAGACCTATGGCTACACCTTC.

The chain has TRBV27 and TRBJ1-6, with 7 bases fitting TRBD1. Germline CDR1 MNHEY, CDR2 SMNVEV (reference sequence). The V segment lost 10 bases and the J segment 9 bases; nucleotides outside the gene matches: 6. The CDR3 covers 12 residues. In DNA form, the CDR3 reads TGTGCCACGAGACAGGGCGGTTCACCCCTCCACTTT. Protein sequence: CATRQGGSPLHF.

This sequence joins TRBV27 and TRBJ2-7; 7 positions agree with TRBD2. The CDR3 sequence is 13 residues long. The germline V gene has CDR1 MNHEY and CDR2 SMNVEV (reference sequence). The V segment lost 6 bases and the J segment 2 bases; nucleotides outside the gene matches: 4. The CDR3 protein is CASSTGLTYEQYF. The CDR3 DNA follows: TGTGCCAGCAGCACGGGACTAACCTACGAGCAGTACTTC.

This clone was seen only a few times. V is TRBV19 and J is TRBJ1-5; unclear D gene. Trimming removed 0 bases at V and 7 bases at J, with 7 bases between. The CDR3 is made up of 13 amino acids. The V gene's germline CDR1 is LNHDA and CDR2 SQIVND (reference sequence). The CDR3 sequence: CASSIDRKQPQHF. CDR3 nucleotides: TGTGCCAGTAGTATAGACAGAAAGCAGCCCCAGCATTTT.

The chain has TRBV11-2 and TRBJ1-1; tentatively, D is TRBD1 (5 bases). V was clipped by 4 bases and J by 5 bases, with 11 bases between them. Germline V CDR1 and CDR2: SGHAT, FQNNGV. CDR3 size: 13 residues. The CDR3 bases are TGTGCCAGCAGCTACACAGGATTAACTGAAGCTTTCTTT. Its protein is CASSYTGLTEAFF.

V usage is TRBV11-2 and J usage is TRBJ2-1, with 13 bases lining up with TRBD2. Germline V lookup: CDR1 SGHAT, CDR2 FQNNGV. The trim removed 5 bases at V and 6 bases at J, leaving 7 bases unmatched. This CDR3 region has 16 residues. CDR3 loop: CASSLLAGGTFNEQFF. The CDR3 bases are TGTGCCAGCAGCCTACTAGCGGGAGGGACCTTCAATGAGCAGTTCTTC.

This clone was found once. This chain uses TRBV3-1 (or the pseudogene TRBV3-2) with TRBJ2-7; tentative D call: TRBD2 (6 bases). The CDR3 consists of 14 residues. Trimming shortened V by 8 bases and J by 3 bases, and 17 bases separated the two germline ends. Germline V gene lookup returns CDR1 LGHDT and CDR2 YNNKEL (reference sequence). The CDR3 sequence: CASPPEGPHYEQYF. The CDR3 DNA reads TGTGCCAGCCCACCGGAGGGACCTCACTACGAGCAGTACTTC.

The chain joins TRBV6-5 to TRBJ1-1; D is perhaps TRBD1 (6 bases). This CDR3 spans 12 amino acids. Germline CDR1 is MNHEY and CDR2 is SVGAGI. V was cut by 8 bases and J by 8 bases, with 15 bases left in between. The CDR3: CASRGARFEAFF. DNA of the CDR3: TGTGCCAGCCGGGGGGCTAGGTTCGAAGCTTTCTTT.

The CDR3, as DNA: TGTGCCAGCAGCCGCACCGGGACACTCAGCACAGATACGCAGTATTTT. Residues: CASSRTGTLSTDTQYF. The gene calls are TRBV3-1 (or the pseudogene TRBV3-2) and TRBJ2-3, with a tentative D call TRBD1 (6 bases). The germline V and J ends were trimmed by 4 bases and 0 bases, with 14 bases remaining between them. CDR1 and CDR2 from the germline V gene are LGHDT and YNNKEL (reference sequence). The CDR3 loop spans 16 amino acids.

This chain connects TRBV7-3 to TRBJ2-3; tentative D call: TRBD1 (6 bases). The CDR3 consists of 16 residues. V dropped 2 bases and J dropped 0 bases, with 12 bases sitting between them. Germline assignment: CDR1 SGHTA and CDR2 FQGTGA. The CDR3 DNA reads TGTGCCAGCAGCTTACAGGGGATACCTAGCACAGATACGCAGTATTTT. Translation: CASSLQGIPSTDTQYF.

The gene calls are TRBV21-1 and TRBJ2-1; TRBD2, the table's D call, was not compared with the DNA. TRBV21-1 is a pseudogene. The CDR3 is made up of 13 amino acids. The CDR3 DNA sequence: TGTGCCCTGACTAGCGGGGTATACAATGAGCAGTTCTTC. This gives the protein CALTSGVYNEQFF.

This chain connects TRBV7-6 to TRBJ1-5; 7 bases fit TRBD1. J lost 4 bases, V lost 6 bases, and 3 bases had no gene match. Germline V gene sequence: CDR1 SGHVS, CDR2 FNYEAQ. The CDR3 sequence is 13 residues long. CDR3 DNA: TGTGCCAGCAGTCCACAGGGGAATCAGCCCCAGCATTTT. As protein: CASSPQGNQPQHF.

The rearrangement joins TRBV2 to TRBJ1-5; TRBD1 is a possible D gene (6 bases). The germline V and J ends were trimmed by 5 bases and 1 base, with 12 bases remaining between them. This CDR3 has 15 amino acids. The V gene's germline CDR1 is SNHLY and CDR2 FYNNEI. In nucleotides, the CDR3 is TGTGCCAGCAGTATCCAGGGGAAAAGCAATCAGCCCCAGCATTTT. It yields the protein CASSIQGKSNQPQHF.

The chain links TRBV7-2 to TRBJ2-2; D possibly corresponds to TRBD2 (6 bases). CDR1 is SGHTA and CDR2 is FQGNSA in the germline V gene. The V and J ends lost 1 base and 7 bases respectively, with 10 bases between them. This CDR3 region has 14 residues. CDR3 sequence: CASSLVGGHGELFF. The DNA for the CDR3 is TGTGCCAGCAGCTTAGTAGGAGGGCACGGGGAGCTGTTTTTT.

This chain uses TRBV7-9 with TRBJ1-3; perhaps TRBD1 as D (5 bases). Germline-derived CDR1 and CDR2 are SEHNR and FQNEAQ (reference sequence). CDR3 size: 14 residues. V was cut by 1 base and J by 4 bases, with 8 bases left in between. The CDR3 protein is CASSLEGVGNTIYF. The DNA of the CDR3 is TGTGCCAGCAGCTTAGAAGGGGTCGGAAACACCATATATTTT. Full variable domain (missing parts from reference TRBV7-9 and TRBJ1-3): DTGVSQNPRHKITKRGQNVTFRCDPISEHNRLYWYRQTLGQGPEFLTYFQNEAQLEKSRLLSDRFSAERPKGSFSTLEIQRTEQGDSAMYLCASSLEGVGNTIYFGEGSWLTVV.

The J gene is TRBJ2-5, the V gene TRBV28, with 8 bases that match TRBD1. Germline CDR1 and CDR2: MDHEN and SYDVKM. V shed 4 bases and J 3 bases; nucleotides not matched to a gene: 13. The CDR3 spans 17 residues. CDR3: CASSSPHGQGGKETQYF. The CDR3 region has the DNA TGTGCCAGCAGTTCCCCGCATGGACAGGGTGGTAAAGAGACCCAGTACTTC.

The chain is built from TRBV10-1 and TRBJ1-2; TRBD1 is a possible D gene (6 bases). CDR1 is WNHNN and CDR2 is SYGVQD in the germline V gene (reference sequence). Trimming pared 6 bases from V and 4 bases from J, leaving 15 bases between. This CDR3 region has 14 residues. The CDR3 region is CASSETGAPYGYTF. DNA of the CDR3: TGCGCCAGCAGCGAGACAGGCGCGCCCTATGGCTACACCTTC.

The CDR3 region is CASSVAGAGGTDTQYF. CDR3 coding DNA: TGTGCCAGCAGCGTAGCTGGTGCTGGAGGCACAGATACGCAGTATTTT. This chain links TRBV9 with TRBJ2-3; the D is unclear. CDR1 is SGDLS, CDR2 YYNGEE, per germline. This CDR3 region has 16 residues. The ends were cut back, 0 bases at V and 1 base at J, with 12 bases in the middle. The variable domain in full, completed from reference TRBV9 and TRBJ2-3, reads DSGVTQTPKHLITATGQRVTLRCSPRSGDLSVYWYQQSLDQGLQFLIQYYNGEERAKGNILERFSAQQFPDLHSELNLSSLELGDSALYFCASSVAGAGGTDTQYFGPGTRLTVL.

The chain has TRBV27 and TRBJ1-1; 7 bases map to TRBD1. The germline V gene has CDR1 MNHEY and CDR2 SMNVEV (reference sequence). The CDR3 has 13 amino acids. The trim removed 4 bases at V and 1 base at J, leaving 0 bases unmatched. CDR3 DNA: TGTGCCAGCAGTTGGGACAGGAACACTGAAGCTTTCTTT. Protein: CASSWDRNTEAFF.

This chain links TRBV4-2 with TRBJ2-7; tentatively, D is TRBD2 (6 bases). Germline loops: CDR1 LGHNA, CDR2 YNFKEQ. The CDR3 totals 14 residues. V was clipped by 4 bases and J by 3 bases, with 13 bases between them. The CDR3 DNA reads TGTGCCAGCAGCCCTTACGGAGGGGTCTACGAGCAGTACTTC. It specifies CASSPYGGVYEQYF.

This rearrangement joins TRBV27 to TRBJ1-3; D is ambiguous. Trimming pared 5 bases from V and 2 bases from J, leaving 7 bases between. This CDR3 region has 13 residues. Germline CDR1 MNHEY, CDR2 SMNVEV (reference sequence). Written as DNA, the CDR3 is TGTGCCAGCAGTCAGAGGCCTGGAAACACCATATATTTT. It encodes CASSQRPGNTIYF.

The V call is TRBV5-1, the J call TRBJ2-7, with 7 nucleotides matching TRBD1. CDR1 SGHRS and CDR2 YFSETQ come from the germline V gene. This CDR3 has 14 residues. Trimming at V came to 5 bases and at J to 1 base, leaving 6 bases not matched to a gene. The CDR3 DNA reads TGCGCCAGCAGGTACCGGGACAGTTCCTACGAGCAGTACTTC. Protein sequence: CASRYRDSSYEQYF.

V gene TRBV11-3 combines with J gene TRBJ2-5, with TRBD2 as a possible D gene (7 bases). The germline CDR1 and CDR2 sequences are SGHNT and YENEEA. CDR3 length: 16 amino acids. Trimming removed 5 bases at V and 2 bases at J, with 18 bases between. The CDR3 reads CASSHARGGGQETQYF. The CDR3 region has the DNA TGTGCCAGCAGCCACGCCCGAGGGGGGGGTCAAGAGACCCAGTACTTC.

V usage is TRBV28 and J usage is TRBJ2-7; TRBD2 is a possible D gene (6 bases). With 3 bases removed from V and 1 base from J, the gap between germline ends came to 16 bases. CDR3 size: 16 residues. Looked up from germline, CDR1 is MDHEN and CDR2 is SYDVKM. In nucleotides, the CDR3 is TGTGCCAGCAGTTTTATTCTTGGGGCGGGATCCTACGAGCAGTACTTC. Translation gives CASSFILGAGSYEQYF.

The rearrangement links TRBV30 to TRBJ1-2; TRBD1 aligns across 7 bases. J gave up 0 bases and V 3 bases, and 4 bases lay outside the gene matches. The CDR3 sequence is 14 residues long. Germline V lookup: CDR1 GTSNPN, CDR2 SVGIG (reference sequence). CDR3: CAWRRGQPNYGYTF. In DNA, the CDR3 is TGTGCCTGGAGGAGGGGGCAGCCTAACTATGGCTACACCTTC.

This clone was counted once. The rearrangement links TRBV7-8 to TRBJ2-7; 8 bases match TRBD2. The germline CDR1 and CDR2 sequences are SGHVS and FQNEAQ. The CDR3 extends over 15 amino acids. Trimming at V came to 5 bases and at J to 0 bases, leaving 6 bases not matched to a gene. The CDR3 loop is CASSPSGGYSYEQYF. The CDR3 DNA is TGTGCCAGCAGCCCGAGCGGGGGATACTCCTACGAGCAGTACTTC.